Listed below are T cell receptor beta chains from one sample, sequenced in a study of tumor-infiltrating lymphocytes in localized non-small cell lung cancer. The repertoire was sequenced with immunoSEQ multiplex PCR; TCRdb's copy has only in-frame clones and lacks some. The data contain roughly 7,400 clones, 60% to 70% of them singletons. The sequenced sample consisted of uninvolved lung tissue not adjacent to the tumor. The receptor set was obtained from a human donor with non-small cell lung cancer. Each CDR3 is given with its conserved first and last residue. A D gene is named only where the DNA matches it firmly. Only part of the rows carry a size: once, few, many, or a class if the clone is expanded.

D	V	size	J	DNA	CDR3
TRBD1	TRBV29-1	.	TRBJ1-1	TGCAGCGACCGACAGGGGGCTGAAGCTTTCTTT	CSDRQGAEAFF
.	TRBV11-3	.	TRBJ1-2	TGTGCCAGCAGCGCCGCCGGGGCCACCTATGGCTACACCTTC	CASSAAGATYGYTF
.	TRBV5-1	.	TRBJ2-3	TGCGCCAGCAGCTTGGGGGGGGCCGGCACAGATACGCAGTATTTT	CASSLGGAGTDTQYF
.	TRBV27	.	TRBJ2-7	TGTGCCAGCAGTACAGGGTACGAGCAGTACTTC	CASSTGYEQYF
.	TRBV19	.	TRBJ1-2	TGTGCCAGTAGTCTCCGACAGAACTATGGCTACACCTTC	CASSLRQNYGYTF
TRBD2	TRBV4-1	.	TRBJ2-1	TGCGCCAGCAGCCAAGTTAGCGGGGGGTCTGCAAATGAGCAGTTCTTC	CASSQVSGGSANEQFF
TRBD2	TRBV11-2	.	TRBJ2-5	TGTGCCAGCAGCCTAGGGACTATCCAAGAGACCCAGTACTTC	CASSLGTIQETQYF
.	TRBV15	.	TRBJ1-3	TGTGCCACCAGCAGAGATCGAAACACCATATATTTT	CATSRDRNTIYF
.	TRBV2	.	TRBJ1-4	TGTGCCAGCAGCGATCGACACCCAACTAATGAAAAACTGTTTTTT	CASSDRHPTNEKLFF
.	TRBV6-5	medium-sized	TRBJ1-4	TGTGCCAGCAGCGGGGGCGGGGGCACTAATGAAAAACTGTTTTTT	CASSGGGGTNEKLFF
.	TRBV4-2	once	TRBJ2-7	TGTGCCAGCAGCCAAGATTCTGGAGAGCTCGCCTACGAGCAGTACTTC	CASSQDSGELAYEQYF
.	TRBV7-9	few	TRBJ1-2	TGTGCCAGCAGCTTATGGCCCCCCAGGCGCACTGGCTACACCTTC	CASSLWPPRRTGYTF
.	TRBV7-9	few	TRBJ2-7	TGTGCCAGCAGCCGGGACGTCCTATACGAGCAGTACTTC	CASSRDVLYEQYF
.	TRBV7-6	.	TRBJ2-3	TGTGCCAGCAGCTTAGATCTAACAGATACGCAGTATTTT	CASSLDLTDTQYF
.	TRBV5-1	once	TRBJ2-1	TGCGCCAGCAGCTTGAATGGGGATCTCACCGCTTACAATGAGCAGTTCTTC	CASSLNGDLTAYNEQFF
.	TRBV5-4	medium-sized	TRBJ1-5	TGTGCCAGCAGCCCGGACGGAATCAATCAGCCCCAGCATTTT	CASSPDGINQPQHF
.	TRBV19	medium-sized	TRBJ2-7	TGTGCCAGTAGGGCCGAGCAGTACTTC	CASRAEQYF
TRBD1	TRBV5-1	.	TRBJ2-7	TGCGCCAGCAGCAAACGACAGGGGCCCTACGAGCAGTACTTC	CASSKRQGPYEQYF
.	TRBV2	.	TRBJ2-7	TGTGCCAGCAAAGGAGGGGTCTACGAGCAGTACTTC	CASKGGVYEQYF
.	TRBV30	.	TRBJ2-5	TGTGCCTGGGGGCAAGAGACCCAGTACTTC	CAWGQETQYF
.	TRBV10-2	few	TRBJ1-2	TGCGCCAGCAGAAGGGACGACTATGGCTACACCTTC	CASRRDDYGYTF
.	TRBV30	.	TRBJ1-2	TGTGCCTGGAGTGTACTTTTTGGGGCGCAGGATGGCTACACCTTC	CAWSVLFGAQDGYTF
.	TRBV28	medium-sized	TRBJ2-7	TGTGCCAGCAGAGCAGGAGGGCCCTACGAGCAGTACTTC	CASRAGGPYEQYF
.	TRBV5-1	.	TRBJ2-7	TGCGCCAGCAGCTTGGCGGGGGATACGTACGAGCAGTACTTC	CASSLAGDTYEQYF
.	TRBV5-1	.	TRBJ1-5	TGCGCCAGCAGCTTGACAGGTTTTGGCAATCAGCCCCAGCATTTT	CASSLTGFGNQPQHF
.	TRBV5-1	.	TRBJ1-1	TGCGCCAGCAGCATAGAGGCGATAGGAAACACTGAAGCTTTCTTT	CASSIEAIGNTEAFF
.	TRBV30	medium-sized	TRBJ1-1	TGTGCCTGGAGTGTTGCGGGGGATGGAAAAGCTTTCTTT	CAWSVAGDGKAFF
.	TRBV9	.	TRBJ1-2	TGTGCCAGCGGGAGCCGAGTCTATGGCTACACCTTC	CASGSRVYGYTF
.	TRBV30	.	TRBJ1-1	TGTGCCTGGAGCCGGAGACCTGAAGCTTTCTTT	CAWSRRPEAFF
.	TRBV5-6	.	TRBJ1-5	TGTGCCAGCAGCTTGAGGGGGAGCAATCAGCCCCAGCATTTT	CASSLRGSNQPQHF
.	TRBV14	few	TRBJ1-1	TGTGTCAGCAGCTGGCGCGGGCCTATTGAAGCTTTCTTT	CVSSWRGPIEAFF